The 26 T cell receptor beta chains below come from one sample, sequenced in a study of OX40 agonist ivuxolimab in advanced cancers. The method was immunoSEQ multiplex PCR; TCRdb's version includes in-frame clones alone and lacks a portion of them. The table lists around 60,000 clones, 79% of them singletons. The sample here was CD4+ or CD8+ T cells sorted from blood, taken in a trial of the OX40 agonist ivuxolimab. The receptors here all came from an adult with an advanced solid tumor such as melanoma, head and neck, liver or kidney cancer.

The V gene is TRBV4-3, the J gene TRBJ2-5, with D perhaps assigned TRBD1 or TRBD2 (5 bases each). V was trimmed by 2 bases and J by 1 base, leaving 11 bases between them. The CDR3 runs 15 residues. Germline V gene data show CDR1 as LGHNA and CDR2 as YSLEER. CDR3 amino acids: CASSQQRGGQETQYF. The DNA of the CDR3 is TGCGCCAGCAGCCAACAACGGGGCGGCCAAGAGACCCAGTACTTC.

The rearrangement uses TRBV29-1 and TRBJ2-7; 7 positions agree with TRBD2. CDR3 length: 14 amino acids. Germline-derived CDR1 and CDR2 are SQVTM and ANQGSEA. V lost 7 bases to trimming and J lost 2 bases; unmatched junction nucleotides: 11. CDR3 in DNA: TGCAGCGCTACCCGGGACTACCGAACCTACGAGCAGTACTTC. Translated, it gives CSATRDYRTYEQYF.

The chain uses TRBV13 and TRBJ2-4, with TRBD2 matching 8 bases. The germline CDR1 and CDR2 sequences are PRHDT and FYEKMQ (reference sequence). V lost 6 bases, J lost 1 base, and 5 bases stayed unmatched. This CDR3 has 15 residues. Written as DNA, the CDR3 is TGTGCCAGCAGTCAGCGGGGGTTCGCCAAAAACATTCAGTACTTC. Translation gives CASSQRGFAKNIQYF.

The table lists this clone with a few counts. The chain links TRBV28 to TRBJ2-7, with a weak D call TRBD1 (6 bases). Germline CDR1 MDHEN, CDR2 SYDVKM. V was cut by 6 bases and J by 4 bases, with 16 bases left in between. There are 14 residues in the CDR3. CDR3 sequence (DNA): TGTGCCAGCAGCCCCACAGGGTTTTGGTACGAGCAGTACTTC. Residues: CASSPTGFWYEQYF.

The V gene is TRBV7-2, the J gene TRBJ2-7; 8 positions agree with TRBD2. The V gene end was trimmed by 5 bases and the J gene end by 2 bases; junction bases not matched to a gene: 8. Germline loops: CDR1 SGHTA, CDR2 FQGNSA. The CDR3 consists of 15 residues. CDR3 in amino acids: CASSVTSGPAYEQYF. The CDR3 region has the DNA TGTGCCAGCAGCGTAACTAGCGGCCCCGCCTACGAGCAGTACTTC.

The rearrangement uses TRBV18 and TRBJ2-3, with 15 bases lining up with TRBD2. The CDR3 is 15 residues long. From germline, CDR1 is KGHSH and CDR2 LQKENI. V was clipped by 6 bases and J by 6 bases; unmatched bases: 4. The CDR3 bases are TGTGCCAGCTCGCCGGGACTAGCGGGGGGTGATACGCAGTATTTT. Translating gives CASSPGLAGGDTQYF.

This sequence joins TRBV7-6 and TRBJ1-5, with D hard to call. Germline V gene sequence: CDR1 SGHVS, CDR2 FNYEAQ. There are 15 residues in the CDR3. Trimming pared 1 base from V and 0 bases from J, leaving 7 bases between. The CDR3 nucleotides read TGTGCCAGCAGCTTAGGGACCTATAGCAATCAGCCCCAGCATTTT. Its protein product is CASSLGTYSNQPQHF.

The V call is TRBV27, the J call TRBJ2-2; D uncertain. The V gene's germline CDR1 is MNHEY and CDR2 SMNVEV (reference sequence). The V end was cut by 5 bases, the J end by 5 bases, with 6 bases between. The length of the CDR3 is 12 residues. CDR3 sequence: CASSRVTGELFF. CDR3 bases: TGTGCCAGCAGTCGGGTAACCGGGGAGCTGTTTTTT.

The V call is TRBV6-5, the J call TRBJ2-3; 8 nucleotides match TRBD1. The germline gives CDR1 MNHEY, CDR2 SVGAGI. With 4 bases clipped from V and 8 bases from J, the junction kept 11 bases outside the gene matches. CDR3 length: 15 amino acids. The CDR3 spells CASSSGGAPQGTQYF. The CDR3 DNA is TGTGCCAGCAGTTCAGGGGGCGCTCCTCAGGGTACGCAGTATTTT.

The chain employs TRBV18 and TRBJ1-3; D unresolved. The CDR3 runs 17 residues. The V gene's germline CDR1 is KGHSH and CDR2 LQKENI. V lost 3 bases and J lost 2, with 17 bases in between. CDR3 sequence (DNA): TGTGCCAGCTCACCCAATTCCCAAGTGGGAACTGGAAACACCATATATTTT. As protein: CASSPNSQVGTGNTIYF.

This rearrangement joins TRBV11-2 to TRBJ2-1, with 12 bases matching TRBD2. Germline CDR1 reads SGHAT; CDR2 reads FQNNGV. V lost 8 bases to trimming and J lost 6 bases; unmatched junction nucleotides: 14. The CDR3 sequence is 17 residues long. In DNA form, the CDR3 reads TGTGCCAGCGGGGCCCTAGCGGGGGGGCTTCTAGGCAATGAGCAGTTCTTC. The encoded protein is CASGALAGGLLGNEQFF.

The CDR3 region has the DNA TGCGCCAGCAGCCAGTCAAGGGGAGACTACGAGCAGTACTTC. It translates to CASSQSRGDYEQYF. The chain joins TRBV4-1 to TRBJ2-7; D tentatively reads TRBD1 or TRBD2 (5 bases each). The CDR3 runs 14 residues. Trimming shortened V by 3 bases and J by 3 bases, and 12 bases separated the two germline ends. Germline lookup yields CDR1 MGHRA and CDR2 YSYEKL.

This clone has just one count. The V and J genes are TRBV5-1 and TRBJ1-1, with 8 bases lining up with TRBD1. The CDR3 has 13 amino acids. Per germline, CDR1 SGHRS and CDR2 YFSETQ. Trimming at V came to 0 bases and at J to 10 bases, leaving 5 bases not matched to a gene. DNA of the CDR3: TGCGCCAGCAGCTTGGAAGGACAGGGAGGAGCTTTCTTT. Its translation is CASSLEGQGGAFF.

V gene TRBV18 combines with J gene TRBJ2-1, with a possible D match to TRBD1 (5 bases). CDR1 KGHSH and CDR2 LQKENI come from the germline V gene. Trimming took 2 bases from V and 4 from J, leaving 12 bases between them. The CDR3 is made up of 15 amino acids. The CDR3 is CASSPIDRAYNEQFF. In nucleotides, the CDR3 is TGTGCCAGCTCACCAATAGACAGAGCTTACAATGAGCAGTTCTTC.

The CDR3 protein is CASSQAGAGNTIYF. The CDR3 DNA follows: TGCGCCAGCAGCCAAGCAGGGGCTGGAAACACCATATATTTT. V is TRBV4-3 and J is TRBJ1-3; weak D call: TRBD1 (6 bases). The CDR3 extends over 14 amino acids. From germline, CDR1 is LGHNA and CDR2 YSLEER. V was clipped by 1 base and J by 2 bases, with 6 bases between them.

The chain employs TRBV7-2 and TRBJ1-3; D might be TRBD1 (6 bases). Germline values: CDR1 SGHTA, CDR2 FQGNSA. Trimming took 6 bases from V and 1 from J, leaving 16 bases between them. The CDR3 is made up of 16 amino acids. The CDR3 loop reads CASSPYRVGSGNTIYF. The CDR3 DNA is TGTGCCAGCAGTCCGTACAGGGTTGGGTCTGGAAACACCATATATTTT. The whole variable domain, filled in from reference TRBV7-2 and TRBJ1-3, reads GAGVSQSPSNKVTEKGKDVELRCDPISGHTALYWYRQSLGQGLEFLIYFQGNSAPDKSGLPSDRFSAERTGGSVSTLTIQRTQQEDSAVYLCASSPYRVGSGNTIYFGEGSWLTVV.

The rearrangement links TRBV11-3 to TRBJ2-3; possibly TRBD2 for D (5 bases). CDR3 length: 15 residues. Germline V CDR1 and CDR2: SGHNT, YENEEA. The V gene lost 2 bases and the J gene lost 0 bases, with 9 bases spanning the gap. CDR3 DNA: TGTGCCAGCAGCTTACGGGGTGGAAGCACAGATACGCAGTATTTT. Protein product: CASSLRGGSTDTQYF.

This rearrangement joins TRBV18 to TRBJ2-3, with D unclear. The CDR3 has 16 amino acids. CDR1 is KGHSH and CDR2 is LQKENI in the germline V gene. V was pared by 8 bases and J by 0 bases, with 18 bases between. This chain's CDR3 is CASPTGPGTSTDTQYF. As DNA, the CDR3 is TGTGCCAGCCCCACCGGGCCAGGAACTAGCACAGATACGCAGTATTTT.

V is TRBV5-8 and J is TRBJ2-7; 11 bases map to TRBD1. V lost 2 bases, J lost 6 bases, and 4 bases stayed unmatched. CDR1 and CDR2 from the germline V gene are SGHTS and YDEGEE. The CDR3 is 14 residues long. The CDR3 bases are TGTGCCAGCAGCTTTTCCGGGACAGGGGGCGAGCAGTACTTC. Translating gives CASSFSGTGGEQYF.

This chain links TRBV27 with TRBJ2-5; D is unresolved. CDR1 is MNHEY and CDR2 is SMNVEV in the germline V gene (reference sequence). Trimming took 5 bases from V and 0 from J, leaving 10 bases between them. The CDR3 is 14 residues long. The CDR3 region is CASSLLGNQETQYF. Written as DNA, the CDR3 is TGTGCCAGCAGTCTCTTGGGGAACCAAGAGACCCAGTACTTC.

J is TRBJ1-2 and V is TRBV5-1, with 7 positions matching TRBD1. There are 14 residues in the CDR3. The germline gives CDR1 SGHRS, CDR2 YFSETQ. V lost 3 bases to trimming and J lost 6 bases; unmatched junction nucleotides: 8. In nucleotides, the CDR3 is TGCGCCAGCAGCTGGGAGGGGGCCACGGATGGCTACACCTTC. Its translation is CASSWEGATDGYTF.

The chain joins TRBV28 to TRBJ1-5, with a possible D match to TRBD1 (6 bases). Per the germline V gene, CDR1 is MDHEN and CDR2 is SYDVKM. V gave up 4 bases and J gave up 3 bases, with 19 bases separating them. The CDR3 consists of 17 residues. CDR3 coding DNA: TGTGCCAGCAGTTCCTCATTAGGCAGGGGAGACAATCAGCCCCAGCATTTT. Its translation: CASSSSLGRGDNQPQHF. The full variable domain, in which reference TRBV28 and TRBJ1-5 provide the parts outside the CDR3, is DVKVTQSSRYLVKRTGEKVFLECVQDMDHENMFWYRQDPGLGLRLIYFSYDVKMKEKGDIPEGYSVSREKKERFSLILESASTNQTSMYLCASSSSLGRGDNQPQHFGDGTRLSIL.

The chain links TRBV2 to TRBJ2-1; D not resolved. CDR1 is SNHLY and CDR2 is FYNNEI in the germline V gene. V shed 2 bases and J shed 5 bases, with 10 bases lying between them. CDR3 length: 14 amino acids. CDR3 protein: CASSESWRNNEQFF. CDR3 coding DNA: TGTGCCAGCAGTGAATCCTGGAGAAACAATGAGCAGTTCTTC.

The rearrangement uses TRBV9 and TRBJ2-7; 9 bases map to TRBD1. After removal of 3 bases from V and 5 bases from J, the junction contained 9 bases not matched to a gene. This CDR3 is built from 15 residues. Germline-derived CDR1 and CDR2 are SGDLS and YYNGEE. CDR3 bases: TGTGCCAGCAGCGGAGTCGACAGGGGGTCCAACGAGCAGTACTTC. It encodes CASSGVDRGSNEQYF. Looking up the rest from reference TRBV9 and TRBJ2-7 gives the full variable domain: DSGVTQTPKHLITATGQRVTLRCSPRSGDLSVYWYQQSLDQGLQFLIQYYNGEERAKGNILERFSAQQFPDLHSELNLSSLELGDSALYFCASSGVDRGSNEQYFGPGTRLTVT.

The V gene is TRBV6-4, the J gene TRBJ2-3; 7 nucleotides line up with TRBD1. The CDR3 runs 13 residues. The V and J ends lost 0 bases and 6 bases, in that order; junction bases with no gene match: 0. Germline assignment: CDR1 MRHNA and CDR2 SNTAGT. CDR3 protein: CASSDSDRDTQYF. Written as DNA, the CDR3 is TGTGCCAGCAGTGACTCGGACAGGGATACGCAGTATTTT.

In this sample, this clone turned up a few times. The V and J genes are TRBV6-1 and TRBJ1-2; D gene ambiguous. The CDR3 extends over 11 amino acids. V was pared by 3 bases and J by 6 bases, with 5 bases between. Per germline, CDR1 MNHNS and CDR2 SASEGT. CDR3 region: CASSDVDGYTF. CDR3 nucleotides: TGTGCCAGCAGTGATGTAGATGGCTACACCTTC.